Below, 9 T cell receptor beta chains from the same sample are listed, as sequenced in a study of T cell changes during pregnancy in multiple sclerosis. Sequenced by immunoSEQ multiplex PCR; TCRdb stores in-frame clones only, minus some. The repertoire includes roughly 42,000 clones, around 90% of them detected once, and under 1.5% sits in the top ten. The sequencing here drew on CD4+ T cells from peripheral blood mononuclear cells, taken in the second trimester of pregnancy. The source of these receptors is a female donor with multiple sclerosis, enrolled in a pregnancy study.

J is TRBJ1-4 and V is TRBV28; a weak D match, TRBD1 (6 bases). V dropped 2 bases and J dropped 4 bases, with 11 bases sitting between them. Germline V gene data show CDR1 as MDHEN and CDR2 as SYDVKM. The CDR3 runs to 15 residues. The CDR3 loop reads CASSLGGAGNEKLFF. CDR3 sequence (DNA): TGTGCCAGCAGTTTAGGGGGGGCGGGTAATGAAAAACTGTTTTTT.

About this clone itself: Other DNA sequences in the sample encode the same CDR3. The chain employs TRBV5-1 and TRBJ2-5; a weak D match, TRBD2 (5 bases). Trimming shortened V by 4 bases and J by 2 bases, and 6 bases separated the two germline ends. Germline CDR1 SGHRS, CDR2 YFSETQ. The CDR3 totals 12 residues. The CDR3 region has the DNA TGCGCCAGCAGCCGGGGTCAAGAGACCCAGTACTTC. This codes for CASSRGQETQYF.

The genes are TRBV2 and TRBJ2-1; maybe TRBD2 (5 bases). Trimming removed 8 bases at V and 5 bases at J, with 10 bases between. CDR3 length: 12 residues. CDR1 SNHLY and CDR2 FYNNEI come from the germline V gene. DNA of the CDR3: TGTGCCAGCGGAAGACTACACAATGAGCAGTTCTTC. Its translation: CASGRLHNEQFF.

This chain links TRBV6-6 with TRBJ1-2; 8 nucleotides agree with TRBD1. CDR3 size: 13 residues. The germline V gene has CDR1 MNHNY and CDR2 SVGAGI (reference sequence). V shed 2 bases, J shed 8 bases, and the junction held 4 bases outside the gene matches. Here the CDR3 reads CASSYAGGVGYTF. The CDR3 bases are TGTGCCAGCAGTTACGCAGGGGGCGTCGGCTACACCTTC.

Here the CDR3 reads CASSPENMANTEAFF. The CDR3 DNA is TGTGCCAGCAGTCCGGAGAACATGGCAAACACTGAAGCTTTCTTT. The genes are TRBV6-4 and TRBJ1-1; D unclear. The germline gives CDR1 MRHNA, CDR2 SNTAGT. The V gene lost 5 bases and the J gene lost 2 bases, with 15 bases spanning the gap. CDR3 length equals 15 residues.

The rearrangement links TRBV5-1 to TRBJ1-5, with a weak D call TRBD1 (5 bases). CDR1 and CDR2 from the germline V gene are SGHRS and YFSETQ. Trimming stripped 3 bases from V and 0 bases from J, with 10 bases between. The CDR3 is 15 residues long. CDR3 sequence (DNA): TGCGCCAGCAGCTACGACAGCTTTAGCAATCAGCCCCAGCATTTT. It yields the protein CASSYDSFSNQPQHF. The full variable domain, completed using reference TRBV5-1 and TRBJ1-5, is KAGVTQTPRYLIKTRGQQVTLSCSPISGHRSVSWYQQTPGQGLQFLFEYFSETQRNKGNFPGRFSGRQFSNSRSEMNVSTLELGDSALYLCASSYDSFSNQPQHFGDGTRLSIL.

The V and J genes are TRBV29-1 and TRBJ2-1; D uncertain. CDR1 SQVTM and CDR2 ANQGSEA come from the germline V gene. The V and J ends lost 1 base and 1 base respectively, with 11 bases between them. The CDR3 extends over 15 amino acids. This CDR3 is CSVEVGRTSYNEQFF. The CDR3, as DNA: TGCAGCGTTGAAGTTGGGCGAACTTCCTACAATGAGCAGTTCTTC.

The V call is TRBV5-5, the J call TRBJ2-1; 7 bases align to TRBD2. CDR3 length: 14 amino acids. Losses at the gene ends were 4 bases for V and 5 bases for J; bases not matched to a gene: 6. Germline V CDR1 and CDR2: SGHKS, YYEKEE (reference sequence). CDR3 sequence reads: CASSRDLADNEQFF. The CDR3 DNA reads TGTGCCAGCAGCCGGGATCTAGCGGACAATGAGCAGTTCTTC.

V and J are TRBV4-3 and TRBJ2-3; 8 bases fit TRBD1. This CDR3 has 15 residues. The germline V gene encodes CDR1 LGHNA and CDR2 YSLEER. Germline trimming cut 4 bases from V and 3 bases from J; bases unmatched to any gene: 6. CDR3 region: CASSPGQGWTDTQYF. In DNA form, the CDR3 reads TGCGCCAGCAGCCCTGGACAGGGTTGGACAGATACGCAGTATTTT.